This T cell receptor beta chain was sequenced during a study of read filtering for tumor transcriptome and immune sequencing. Worth noting for this clonotype: A much larger clone lies one base from this, so it may be a read error.

V was cut by 3 bases and J by 7 bases, with 13 bases left in between. From germline, CDR1 is ENHRY and CDR2 SYGVKD. The CDR3 has 14 residues. The library was built from about 400 ng RNA with molecular barcoded adaptors for alpha/delta and beta/gamma chains. TCRdb reanalysed the reads using MiXCR and keeps one entry per CDR3 protein. This sample has tens of thousands of distinct CDR3 sequences; less than 20% occur once, and the top ten carry 16%. The receptor's source is a donor over 35 with multiple myeloma. The material sequenced was a population of CD138-negative cells sorted from bone marrow. V gene TRBV10-3 combines with J gene TRBJ2-1; possible D gene TRBD1, 6 bases. DNA for the CDR3: TGTGCCATCAGTGACCACGGGACAAGAAATGAGCAGTTCTTC. This encodes CAISDHGTRNEQFF.